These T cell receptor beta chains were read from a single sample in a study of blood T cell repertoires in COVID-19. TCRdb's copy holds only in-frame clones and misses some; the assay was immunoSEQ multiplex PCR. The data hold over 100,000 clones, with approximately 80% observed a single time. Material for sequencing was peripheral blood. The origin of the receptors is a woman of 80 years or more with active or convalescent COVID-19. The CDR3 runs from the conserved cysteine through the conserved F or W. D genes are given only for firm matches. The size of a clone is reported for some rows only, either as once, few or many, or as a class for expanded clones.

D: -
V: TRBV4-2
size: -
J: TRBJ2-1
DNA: TGTGCCAGCAGCCAAGTACGGGGGTGGGGCCAATATGGGCAGTTCTTC
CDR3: CASSQVRGWGQYGQFF

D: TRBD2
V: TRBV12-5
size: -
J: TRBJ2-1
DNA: TGTGCTAGTGGGCGGGGGGATTACAATGAGCAGTTCTTC
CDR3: CASGRGDYNEQFF

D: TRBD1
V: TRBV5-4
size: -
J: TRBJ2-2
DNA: TGTGCCAGCAGCTTGCCGAGGACAGGGAACCCCGGGGAGCTGTTTTTT
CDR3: CASSLPRTGNPGELFF

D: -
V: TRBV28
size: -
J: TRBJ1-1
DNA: TGTGCCAGCAGTACATTGAACACTGAAGCTTTCTTT
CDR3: CASSTLNTEAFF

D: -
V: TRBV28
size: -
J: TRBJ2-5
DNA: TGTGCCAGCAGTGTCTTAGCGGACGCCGAGACCCAGTACTTC
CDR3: CASSVLADAETQYF

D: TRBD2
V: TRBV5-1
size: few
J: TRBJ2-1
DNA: TGCGCCAGCAGCCCGAGGCTAGCGGGACCCTACAATGAGCAGTTCTTC
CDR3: CASSPRLAGPYNEQFF

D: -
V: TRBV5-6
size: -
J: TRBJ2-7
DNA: TGTGCCAGCAGTCCAACCGGGGGATCCTACGAGCAGTACTTC
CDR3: CASSPTGGSYEQYF

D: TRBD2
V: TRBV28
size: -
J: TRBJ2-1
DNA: TGTGCCAGCAGTTCAGCGGGAGGGGACTCCTACAATGAGCAGTTCTTC
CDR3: CASSSAGGDSYNEQFF

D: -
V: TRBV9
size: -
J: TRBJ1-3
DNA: TGTGCCAGCAACCCACAGGCAGATGGAAACACCATATATTTT
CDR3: CASNPQADGNTIYF

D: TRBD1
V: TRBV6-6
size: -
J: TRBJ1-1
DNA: TGTGCCAGCACCCCGACAGGGGGTTTAGCTTTCTTT
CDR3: CASTPTGGLAFF

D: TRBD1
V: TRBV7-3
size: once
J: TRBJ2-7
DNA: TGTGCCAGCAGCCCCGACAGGGACTACGAGCAGTACTTC
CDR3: CASSPDRDYEQYF

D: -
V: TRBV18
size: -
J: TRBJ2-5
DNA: TGTGCCAGCTCACCCGGGACTCATAAAGAGACCCAGTACTTC
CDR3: CASSPGTHKETQYF

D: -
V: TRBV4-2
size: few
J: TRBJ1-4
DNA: TGTGCCAGCAGCCAAGTTGAAACAGGCAATGAAAAACTGTTTTTT
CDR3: CASSQVETGNEKLFF

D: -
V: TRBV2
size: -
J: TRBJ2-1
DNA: TGTGCCAGCAGTGAAGTTCCGTTCGACAATGAGCAGTTCTTC
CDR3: CASSEVPFDNEQFF

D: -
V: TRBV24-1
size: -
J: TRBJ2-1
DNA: TGTGCCACCAGTGACCCTGGACTTCTCCTCTCCAATGAGCAGTTCTTC
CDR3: CATSDPGLLLSNEQFF

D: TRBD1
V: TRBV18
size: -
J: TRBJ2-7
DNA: TGTGCCAGCTCAGCCGGGACAGAGGGACCCTACGAGCAGTACTTC
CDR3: CASSAGTEGPYEQYF

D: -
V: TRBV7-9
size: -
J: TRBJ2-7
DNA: TGTGCCAGCAGCTTAGCGTCGCGGGAGCAGTACTTC
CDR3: CASSLASREQYF

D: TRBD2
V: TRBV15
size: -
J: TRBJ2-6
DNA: TGTGCCACCAGCACCGGGGTAGCGGGGCGCTCTGGGGCCAACGTCCTGACTTTC
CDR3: CATSTGVAGRSGANVLTF

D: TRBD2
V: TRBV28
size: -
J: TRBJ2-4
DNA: TGTGCCAGCAGCCCCGGACTAGCGGGCGGCATTCAGTACTTC
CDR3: CASSPGLAGGIQYF

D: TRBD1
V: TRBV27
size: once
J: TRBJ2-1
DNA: TGTGCCAGCAGTCTCCGGGACAGCTCCTACAATGAGCAGTTCTTC
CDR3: CASSLRDSSYNEQFF

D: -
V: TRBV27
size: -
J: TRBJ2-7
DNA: TGTGCCAGCAGTTTATCCCAGCCGACGGGCGAGCAGTACTTC
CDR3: CASSLSQPTGEQYF

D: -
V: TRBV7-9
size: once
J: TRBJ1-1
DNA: TGTGCCAGCAGCCCAGGGACTGCCGCTACAGGAGCTTTCTTT
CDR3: CASSPGTAATGAFF

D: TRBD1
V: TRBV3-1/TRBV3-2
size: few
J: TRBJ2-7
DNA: TGTGCCAGCAGCCAATATGACAGGGTCTACGAGCAGTACTTC
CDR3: CASSQYDRVYEQYF